Presented here are 24 T cell receptor beta chains from one specimen sequenced in a study of blood T cell repertoires in COVID-19. The assay was immunoSEQ multiplex PCR, and TCRdb's table has in-frame clones only and misses some. The sample carries about 200,000 clones, around 85% recorded once. The sequenced material came from peripheral blood. The source of these receptors is a man in his 60s with COVID-19, enrolled during active disease.

In this sample, this clone turned up a few times. The gene calls are TRBV30 and TRBJ1-2, with D maybe TRBD1 (6 bases). This CDR3 has 11 amino acids. With 1 base removed from V and 8 bases from J, the gap between germline ends came to 8 bases. Germline loops: CDR1 GTSNPN, CDR2 SVGIG (reference sequence). The CDR3 here is CAWSAGDGYTF. The DNA of the CDR3 is TGTGCCTGGAGTGCAGGGGACGGCTACACCTTC.

This chain connects TRBV18 to TRBJ1-6, with 9 bases lining up with TRBD1. Germline V gene sequence: CDR1 KGHSH, CDR2 LQKENI. The V segment lost 9 bases and the J segment 5 bases; nucleotides outside the gene matches: 5. This CDR3 spans 14 amino acids. The CDR3 region has the DNA TGTGCCAGTTCGGGACAGGGAGATAATTCACCCCTCCACTTT. It encodes CASSGQGDNSPLHF.

The rearrangement joins TRBV5-6 to TRBJ2-6, with unresolved D. The CDR3 is 13 amino acids. Germline V gene lookup returns CDR1 SGHDT and CDR2 YYEEEE. Trimming took off 4 bases at V and 3 bases at J, with 5 bases between the two ends. CDR3 region: CASSPIGANVLTF. CDR3 bases: TGTGCCAGCAGCCCAATTGGGGCCAACGTCCTGACTTTC.

This clone appeared a single time. This chain uses TRBV9 with TRBJ2-5, with D possibly TRBD2 on 6 matching bases. The germline V and J ends were trimmed by 0 bases and 5 bases, with 14 bases remaining between them. CDR3 length: 15 amino acids. Germline CDR1 reads SGDLS; CDR2 reads YYNGEE. Here the CDR3 DNA reads TGTGCCAGCAGCGTAGCTGGAGAGGGAGGTGAGACCCAGTACTTC. Residues: CASSVAGEGGETQYF. The whole variable domain, remainder taken from reference TRBV9 and TRBJ2-5, is DSGVTQTPKHLITATGQRVTLRCSPRSGDLSVYWYQQSLDQGLQFLIQYYNGEERAKGNILERFSAQQFPDLHSELNLSSLELGDSALYFCASSVAGEGGETQYFGPGTRLLVL.

The chain is built from TRBV6-5 and TRBJ2-1; TRBD1 matches 9 bases. Looked up from germline, CDR1 is MNHEY and CDR2 is SVGAGI. Trimming cost V 7 bases and J 4 bases; bases outside gene matches: 8. The CDR3 contains 15 residues. CDR3 bases: TGTGCCAGCAAGGTCGAGACAGGGGGTTACAATGAGCAGTTCTTC. Translated: CASKVETGGYNEQFF.

In this sample, this clone turned up a few times. J is TRBJ1-5 and V is TRBV7-8; 8 bases line up with TRBD1. The CDR3 runs to 16 residues. The trim removed 2 bases at V and 7 bases at J, leaving 10 bases unmatched. Germline CDR1 SGHVS, CDR2 FQNEAQ. The CDR3 sequence is CASSLQGAGLDQPQHF. The CDR3 nucleotides read TGTGCCAGCAGCTTACAGGGGGCAGGATTGGACCAGCCCCAGCATTTT.

Comment on this clone: Germline and junction disagree at one end, which may indicate a read error. The rearrangement uses TRBV18 and TRBJ2-7; D is possibly TRBD2 (5 bases). This CDR3 contains 16 residues. Germline V gene sequence: CDR1 KGHSH, CDR2 LQKENI. CDR3 protein: CASSQSRRPSSCEQYF. The CDR3 nucleotides read TGTGCCAGCTCACAGTCGAGGAGGCCGAGCTCCTGCGAGCAGTACTTC.

As for this clone: Other DNA sequences in the same sample also yield this CDR3. The CDR3 sequence is CASSEGGNYGYTF. CDR3 DNA: TGTGCCAGCAGTGAAGGAGGTAACTATGGCTACACCTTC. The chain has TRBV6-1 and TRBJ1-2; D is uncertain. The germline V gene encodes CDR1 MNHNS and CDR2 SASEGT. Trimming left V 1 base short and J 1 base short, with 4 bases between. The CDR3 length is 13 residues.

The chain couples TRBV9 to TRBJ2-3; 10 bases align to TRBD2. Trimming at V came to 4 bases and at J to 2 bases, leaving 4 bases not matched to a gene. Germline loops: CDR1 SGDLS, CDR2 YYNGEE. This CDR3 spans 15 amino acids. DNA of the CDR3: TGTGCCAGCAGCCCGAGCGGGAGGGACACAGATACGCAGTATTTT. Amino acids: CASSPSGRDTDTQYF.

This clone was seen more than once but under ten times. The chain recombines TRBV30 with TRBJ1-2; no definite D call. The CDR3 extends over 14 amino acids. The germline CDR1 and CDR2 sequences are GTSNPN and SVGIG (reference sequence). Trimming left V 2 bases short and J 0 bases short, with 10 bases between. CDR3 in DNA: TGTGCCTGGAGTCAGTTGGTGTCTAACTATGGCTACACCTTC. Protein sequence: CAWSQLVSNYGYTF.

The V gene is TRBV5-4, the J gene TRBJ2-2; a possible D gene is TRBD2 (5 bases). V lost 0 bases and J lost 2, with 11 bases in between. Germline V lookup: CDR1 SGHNT, CDR2 YYREEE (reference sequence). CDR3 length equals 16 residues. CDR3 loop: CASSLDPGSNTGELFF. CDR3 nucleotide sequence: TGTGCCAGCAGCTTGGATCCGGGATCAAACACCGGGGAGCTGTTTTTT.

V gene TRBV7-9 combines with J gene TRBJ1-2; D is possibly TRBD1 (5 bases). Germline CDR1 and CDR2: SEHNR and FQNEAQ (reference sequence). With 9 bases removed from V and 8 bases from J, the gap between germline ends came to 16 bases. The CDR3 extends over 12 amino acids. CDR3 sequence: CASGRGSGGYTF. The CDR3 region has the DNA TGTGCCAGTGGTCGGGGGAGCGGCGGCTACACCTTC. The full variable domain, completed using reference TRBV7-9 and TRBJ1-2, is DTGVSQNPRHKITKRGQNVTFRCDPISEHNRLYWYRQTLGQGPEFLTYFQNEAQLEKSRLLSDRFSAERPKGSFSTLEIQRTEQGDSAMYLCASGRGSGGYTFGSGTRLTVV.

This clone was detected once. This rearrangement joins TRBV5-6 to TRBJ1-1; possibly TRBD1 for D (6 bases). CDR3 length equals 16 residues. Deletions cut 1 base from V and 1 base from J, with 14 bases between. Germline lookup yields CDR1 SGHDT and CDR2 YYEEEE. The CDR3, as DNA: TGTGCCAGCAGCTTGAGGTGGTCAGGGGCGAACACTGAAGCTTTCTTT. Translating gives CASSLRWSGANTEAFF.

The chain couples TRBV3-1 (or the pseudogene TRBV3-2) to TRBJ2-7; a weak D match, TRBD2 (5 bases). This CDR3 contains 11 residues. CDR1 is LGHDT, CDR2 YNNKEL, per germline (reference sequence). V was pared by 1 base and J by 10 bases, with 8 bases between. The CDR3 region is CASSQGGAQYF. The CDR3 DNA follows: TGTGCCAGCAGCCAAGGGGGAGCTCAGTACTTC.

This clone appeared once. The chain joins TRBV3-1 (or the pseudogene TRBV3-2) to TRBJ2-1, with TRBD2 matching over 9 bases. The germline CDR1 and CDR2 sequences are LGHDT and YNNKEL (reference sequence). The length of the CDR3 is 18 residues. Unmatched junction bases numbered 13, after V lost 1 base and J lost 6 bases. This CDR3 reads CASSQGARLAGRRNEQFF. CDR3 sequence (DNA): TGTGCCAGCAGCCAAGGAGCCCGTCTAGCGGGAAGACGCAATGAGCAGTTCTTC.

V usage is TRBV9 and J usage is TRBJ2-1, with TRBD2 matching over 10 bases. This CDR3 is 17 amino acids long. The V gene end was trimmed by 2 bases and the J gene end by 0 bases; junction bases not matched to a gene: 5. From germline, CDR1 is SGDLS and CDR2 YYNGEE. This chain's CDR3 is CASSVLAGVNSYNEQFF. The CDR3 DNA follows: TGTGCCAGCAGCGTTCTAGCGGGAGTAAACTCCTACAATGAGCAGTTCTTC.

The chain has TRBV5-6 and TRBJ1-1; TRBD1 aligns across 9 bases. Trimming cost V 4 bases and J 11 bases; bases outside gene matches: 9. Germline-derived CDR1 and CDR2 are SGHDT and YYEEEE. CDR3 length equals 13 residues. The CDR3 nucleotides are TGTGCCAGCAGCAACGCGGACAGGGGTTTGGCTTTCTTT. Residues: CASSNADRGLAFF. The complete variable domain, with remaining parts taken from reference TRBV5-6 and TRBJ1-1, reads DAGVTQSPTHLIKTRGQQVTLRCSPKSGHDTVSWYQQALGQGPQFIFQYYEEEERQRGNFPDRFSGHQFPNYSSELNVNALLLGDSALYLCASSNADRGLAFFGQGTRLTVV.

Points on this clone: The sample holds other DNA sequences that translate to the same CDR3. The chain uses TRBV5-1 and TRBJ1-2; D may be TRBD1 (5 bases). Per germline, CDR1 SGHRS and CDR2 YFSETQ. The CDR3 runs 13 residues. Deletions cut 4 bases from V and 0 bases from J, with 7 bases between. The CDR3: CASSPTANYGYTF. Written as DNA, the CDR3 is TGCGCCAGCAGCCCGACAGCTAACTATGGCTACACCTTC.

The chain recombines TRBV7-2 with TRBJ2-5; 8 positions agree with TRBD1. V trimming: 0 bases; J trimming: 0 bases; junction bases outside the gene matches: 9. The germline V gene encodes CDR1 SGHTA and CDR2 FQGNSA. The CDR3 is 18 amino acids. The CDR3 spells CASSLAWATGGYQETQYF. Here the CDR3 DNA reads TGTGCCAGCAGCTTAGCGTGGGCCACAGGGGGATACCAAGAGACCCAGTACTTC.

The chain links TRBV7-9 to TRBJ1-5; 7 positions match TRBD1. Looked up from germline, CDR1 is SEHNR and CDR2 is FQNEAQ (reference sequence). This CDR3 is 14 amino acids long. The trim removed 4 bases at V and 4 bases at J, leaving 4 bases unmatched. In DNA, the CDR3 is TGTGCCAGCAGCTCCTCGACAGGGAATCAGCCCCAGCATTTT. This codes for CASSSSTGNQPQHF.

V and J are TRBV27 and TRBJ2-1; TRBD2 matches 8 bases. The junction had 22 bases not matched to a gene; V was cut back by 4 bases and J by 8 bases. The CDR3 is 19 amino acids. Looked up from germline, CDR1 is MNHEY and CDR2 is SMNVEV (reference sequence). CDR3 in amino acids: CASSSEGTSRVEGIYEQFF. The CDR3 DNA sequence: TGTGCCAGCAGTTCCGAGGGGACTAGTCGGGTGGAGGGGATATATGAGCAGTTCTTC.

This clone occurred once. The gene calls are TRBV7-2 and TRBJ1-2, with 7 positions matching TRBD1. The CDR3 has 14 amino acids. From germline, CDR1 is SGHTA and CDR2 FQGNSA. V shed 5 bases and J 7 bases; nucleotides not matched to a gene: 10. The CDR3 protein is CASSLSRAGGGYTF. CDR3 nucleotides: TGTGCCAGCAGCCTCTCCAGGGCAGGGGGTGGCTACACCTTC. The whole variable domain, remainder taken from reference TRBV7-2 and TRBJ1-2, is GAGVSQSPSNKVTEKGKDVELRCDPISGHTALYWYRQSLGQGLEFLIYFQGNSAPDKSGLPSDRFSAERTGGSVSTLTIQRTQQEDSAVYLCASSLSRAGGGYTFGSGTRLTVV.

The V gene is TRBV4-2, the J gene TRBJ1-1; D call uncertain. Trimming cost V 4 bases and J 0 bases, with 6 bases left between them. CDR1 and CDR2 from the germline V gene are LGHNA and YNFKEQ. This CDR3 comprises 13 residues. This chain's CDR3 is CASSLQMNTEAFF. The DNA of the CDR3 is TGTGCCAGCAGCCTCCAGATGAACACTGAAGCTTTCTTT.

The chain employs TRBV3-1 (or the pseudogene TRBV3-2) and TRBJ1-1; D is unclear. The V end was cut by 6 bases, the J end by 4 bases, with 18 bases between. CDR1 is LGHDT and CDR2 is YNNKEL in the germline V gene (reference sequence). The CDR3 is 15 residues long. The CDR3 is CASREGWGRGTEAFF. The DNA of the CDR3 is TGTGCCAGCAGGGAGGGTTGGGGAAGAGGCACTGAAGCTTTCTTT.